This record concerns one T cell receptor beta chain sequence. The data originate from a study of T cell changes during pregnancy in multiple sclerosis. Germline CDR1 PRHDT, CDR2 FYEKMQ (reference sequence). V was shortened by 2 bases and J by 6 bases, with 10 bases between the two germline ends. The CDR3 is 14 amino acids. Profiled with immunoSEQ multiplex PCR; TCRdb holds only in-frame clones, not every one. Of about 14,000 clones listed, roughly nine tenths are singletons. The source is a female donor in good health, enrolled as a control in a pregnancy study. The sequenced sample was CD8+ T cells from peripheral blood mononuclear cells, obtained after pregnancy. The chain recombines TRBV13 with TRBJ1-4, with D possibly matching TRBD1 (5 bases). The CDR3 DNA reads TGTGCCAGCAGCTTAAGGGGAGGGTATGAAAAACTGTTTTTT. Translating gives CASSLRGGYEKLFF.